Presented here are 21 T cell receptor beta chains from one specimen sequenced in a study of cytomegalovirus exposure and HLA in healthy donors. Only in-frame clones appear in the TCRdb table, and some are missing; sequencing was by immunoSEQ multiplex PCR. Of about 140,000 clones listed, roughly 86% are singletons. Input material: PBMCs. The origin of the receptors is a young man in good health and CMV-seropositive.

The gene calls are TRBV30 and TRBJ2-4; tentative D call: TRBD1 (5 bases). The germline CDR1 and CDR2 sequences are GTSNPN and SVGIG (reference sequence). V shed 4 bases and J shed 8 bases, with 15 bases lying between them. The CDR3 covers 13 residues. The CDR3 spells CAWTPGAADIQYF. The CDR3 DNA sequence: TGTGCCTGGACCCCTGGGGCGGCGGACATTCAGTACTTC.

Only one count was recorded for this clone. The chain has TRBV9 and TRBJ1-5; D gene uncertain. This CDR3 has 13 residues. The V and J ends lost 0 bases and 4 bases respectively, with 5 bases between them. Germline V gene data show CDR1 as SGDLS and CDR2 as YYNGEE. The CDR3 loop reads CASSVALNQPQHF. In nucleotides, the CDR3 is TGTGCCAGCAGCGTAGCCCTTAATCAGCCCCAGCATTTT.

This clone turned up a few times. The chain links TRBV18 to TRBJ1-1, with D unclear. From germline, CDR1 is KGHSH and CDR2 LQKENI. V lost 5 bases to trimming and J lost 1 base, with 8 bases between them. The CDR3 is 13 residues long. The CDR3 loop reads CASSSDKNTEAFF. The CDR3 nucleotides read TGTGCCAGCTCATCCGACAAGAACACTGAAGCTTTCTTT.

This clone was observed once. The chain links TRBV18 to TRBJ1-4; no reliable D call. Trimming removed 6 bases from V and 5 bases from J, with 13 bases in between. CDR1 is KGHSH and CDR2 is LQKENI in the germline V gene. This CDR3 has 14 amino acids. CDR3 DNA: TGTGCCAGCTCTCGGTCCATCCCCAATGAAAAACTGTTTTTT. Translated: CASSRSIPNEKLFF.

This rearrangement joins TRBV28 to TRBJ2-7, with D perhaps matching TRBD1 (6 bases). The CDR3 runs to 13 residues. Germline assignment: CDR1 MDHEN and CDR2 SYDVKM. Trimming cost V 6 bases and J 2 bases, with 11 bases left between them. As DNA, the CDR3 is TGTGCCAGCAGCCAGGACAGCACCTACGAGCAGTACTTC. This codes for CASSQDSTYEQYF.

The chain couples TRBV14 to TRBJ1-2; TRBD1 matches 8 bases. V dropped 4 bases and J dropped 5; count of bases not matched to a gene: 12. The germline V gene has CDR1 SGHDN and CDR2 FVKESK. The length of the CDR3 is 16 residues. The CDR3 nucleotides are TGTGCCAGCAGCCGAGGAGGACAGGGTGTCGGATATGGCTACACCTTC. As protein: CASSRGGQGVGYGYTF.

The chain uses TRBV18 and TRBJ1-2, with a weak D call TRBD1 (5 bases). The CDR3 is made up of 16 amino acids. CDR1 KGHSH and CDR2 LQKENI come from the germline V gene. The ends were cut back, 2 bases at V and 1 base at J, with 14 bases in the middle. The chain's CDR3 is CASSPGVTEFNYGYTF. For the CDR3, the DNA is TGTGCCAGCTCACCAGGTGTGACAGAATTTAACTATGGCTACACCTTC.

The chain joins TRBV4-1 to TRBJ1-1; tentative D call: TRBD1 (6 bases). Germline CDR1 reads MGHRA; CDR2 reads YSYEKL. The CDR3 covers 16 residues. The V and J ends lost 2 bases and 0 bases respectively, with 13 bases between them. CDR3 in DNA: TGCGCCAGCAGCCAACCCTGGACAGATTTGAACACTGAAGCTTTCTTT. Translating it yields CASSQPWTDLNTEAFF.

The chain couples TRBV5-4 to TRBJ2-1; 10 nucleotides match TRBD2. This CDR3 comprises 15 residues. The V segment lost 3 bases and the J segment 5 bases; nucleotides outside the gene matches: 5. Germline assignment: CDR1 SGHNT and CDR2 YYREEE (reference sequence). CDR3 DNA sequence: TGTGCCAGCAGCTCCGGGACTAGCGTGAACAATGAGCAGTTCTTC. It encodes CASSSGTSVNNEQFF.

CDR3 sequence (DNA): TGTGCCAGCAGCTTGCTTCCCGGGACTAGCGGAGATACGCAGTATTTT. Its protein product is CASSLLPGTSGDTQYF. The chain joins TRBV7-3 to TRBJ2-3, with TRBD2 matching over 11 bases. J lost 5 bases, V lost 3 bases, and 7 bases had no gene match. CDR1 is SGHTA, CDR2 FQGTGA, per germline. CDR3 size: 16 residues.

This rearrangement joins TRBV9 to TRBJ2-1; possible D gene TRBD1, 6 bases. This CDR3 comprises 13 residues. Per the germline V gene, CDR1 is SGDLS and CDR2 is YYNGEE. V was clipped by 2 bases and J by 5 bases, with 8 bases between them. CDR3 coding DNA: TGTGCCAGCAGCGTCGCAGGGGACAATGAGCAGTTCTTC. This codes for CASSVAGDNEQFF.

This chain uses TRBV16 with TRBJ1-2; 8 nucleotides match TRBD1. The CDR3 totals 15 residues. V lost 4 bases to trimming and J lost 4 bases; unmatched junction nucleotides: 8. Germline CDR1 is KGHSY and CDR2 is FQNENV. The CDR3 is CASSPGQGAVYGYTF. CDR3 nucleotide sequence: TGTGCCAGCAGCCCCGGGCAGGGGGCTGTCTATGGCTACACCTTC.

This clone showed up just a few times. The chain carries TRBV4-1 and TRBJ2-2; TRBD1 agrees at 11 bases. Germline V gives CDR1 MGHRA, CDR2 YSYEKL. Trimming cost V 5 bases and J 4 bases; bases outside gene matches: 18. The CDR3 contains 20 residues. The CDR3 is CASSSEAGTGGPGSTGELFF. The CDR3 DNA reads TGCGCCAGCAGCTCAGAAGCCGGGACAGGGGGGCCGGGAAGCACCGGGGAGCTGTTTTTT.

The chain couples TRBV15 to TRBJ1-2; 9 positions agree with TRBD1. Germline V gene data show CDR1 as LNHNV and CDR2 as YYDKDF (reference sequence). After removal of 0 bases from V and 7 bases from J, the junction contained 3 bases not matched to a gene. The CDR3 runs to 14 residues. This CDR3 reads CATSRDQGQGGYTF. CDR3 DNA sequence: TGTGCCACCAGCAGAGATCAGGGACAGGGTGGCTACACCTTC.

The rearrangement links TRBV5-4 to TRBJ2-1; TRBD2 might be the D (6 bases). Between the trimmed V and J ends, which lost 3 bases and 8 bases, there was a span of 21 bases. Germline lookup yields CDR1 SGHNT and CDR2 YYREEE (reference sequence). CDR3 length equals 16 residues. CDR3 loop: CASSYNGGAAGDEQFF. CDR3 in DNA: TGTGCCAGCAGCTACAACGGGGGAGCAGCTGGCGATGAGCAGTTCTTC.

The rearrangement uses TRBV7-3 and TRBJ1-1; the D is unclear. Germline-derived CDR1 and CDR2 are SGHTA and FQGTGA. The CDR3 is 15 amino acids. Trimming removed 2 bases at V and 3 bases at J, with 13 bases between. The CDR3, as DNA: TGTGCCAGCAGCTTAGAGGGTACAGTGCACACTGAAGCTTTCTTT. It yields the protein CASSLEGTVHTEAFF.

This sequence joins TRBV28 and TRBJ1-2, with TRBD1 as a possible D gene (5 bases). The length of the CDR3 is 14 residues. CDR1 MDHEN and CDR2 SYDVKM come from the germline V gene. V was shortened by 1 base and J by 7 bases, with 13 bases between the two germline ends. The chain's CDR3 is CASSLLGQGGGYTF. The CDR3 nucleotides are TGTGCCAGCAGTTTATTGGGCCAGGGCGGTGGCTACACCTTC.

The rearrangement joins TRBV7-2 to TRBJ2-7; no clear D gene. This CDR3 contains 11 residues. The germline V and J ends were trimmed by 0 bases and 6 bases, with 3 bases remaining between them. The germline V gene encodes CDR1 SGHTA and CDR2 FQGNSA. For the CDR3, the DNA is TGTGCCAGCAGCTTAGCCGGCGAGCAGTACTTC. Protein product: CASSLAGEQYF.

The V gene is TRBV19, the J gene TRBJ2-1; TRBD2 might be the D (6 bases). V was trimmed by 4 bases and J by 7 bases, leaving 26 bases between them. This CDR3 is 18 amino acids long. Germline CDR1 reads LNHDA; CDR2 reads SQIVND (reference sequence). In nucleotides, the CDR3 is TGTGCCAGTAGTACCACTTTTTCGGGACTCCGGAAAGGGAATGAGCAGTTCTTC. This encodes CASSTTFSGLRKGNEQFF.

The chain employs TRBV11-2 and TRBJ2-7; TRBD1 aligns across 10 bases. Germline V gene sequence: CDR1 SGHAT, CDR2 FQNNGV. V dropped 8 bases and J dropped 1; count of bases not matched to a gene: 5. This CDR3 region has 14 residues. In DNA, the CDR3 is TGTGCCAGCGGACGGACAGGGGGTTCCTACGAGCAGTACTTC. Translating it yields CASGRTGGSYEQYF.

The DNA of the CDR3 is TGTGCCAGCAGTTTAGGGGGCTCTGGGGGATTAGGCACAGATACGCAGTATTTT. Protein: CASSLGGSGGLGTDTQYF. The chain recombines TRBV28 with TRBJ2-3, with TRBD1 as a possible D gene (6 bases). Trimming shortened V by 2 bases and J by 1 base, and 19 bases separated the two germline ends. Looked up from germline, CDR1 is MDHEN and CDR2 is SYDVKM. CDR3 length: 18 amino acids.